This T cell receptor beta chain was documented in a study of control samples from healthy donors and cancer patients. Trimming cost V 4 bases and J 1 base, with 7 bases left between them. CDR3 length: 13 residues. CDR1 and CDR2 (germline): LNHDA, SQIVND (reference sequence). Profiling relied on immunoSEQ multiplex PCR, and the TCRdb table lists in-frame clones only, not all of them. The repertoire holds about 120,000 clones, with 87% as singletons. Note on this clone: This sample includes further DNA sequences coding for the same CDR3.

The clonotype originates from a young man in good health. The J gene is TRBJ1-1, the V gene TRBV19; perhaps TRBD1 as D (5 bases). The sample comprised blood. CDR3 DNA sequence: TGTGCCAGTAGTAAAGGGGCGAACACTGAAGCTTTCTTT. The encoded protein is CASSKGANTEAFF.